This TCR beta chain stems from a study of shared clonotypes between healthy human individuals. Overall study findings and caveats: Clonotype sharing among donors was expected to depend on sequencing depth.

The deep-level immunoSEQ assay was used. The data were produced by immunoSEQ multiplex PCR, yet TCRdb's version contains in-frame clones alone and is incomplete. This table has approximately 2.5 million clones, approximately 94% appearing once. Within Nashville, Tennessee resided all donors, each a Caucasian adult. Memory CD4+ cells were the fraction left after CD45RA+ naive selection. As for this clone: Its antigen is currently unknown. This CDR3 is also generated by other DNA sequences in the sample.

Trimming pared 2 bases from V and 0 bases from J, leaving 5 bases between. CDR1 is SEHNR and CDR2 is FQNEAQ in the germline V gene (reference sequence). CDR3 length: 14 amino acids. This rearrangement joins TRBV7-9 to TRBJ1-3; D gene uncertain. Sample: naive CD4+ T cells from PBMCs. Subset given: CD45RA+ positively selected. The origin of this receptor is a man aged 18 to 30 in good health. Some clones in this sample may be carry-over from other donors' samples. In DNA form, the CDR3 reads TGTGCCAGCAGCTTATCCGTCTCTGGAAACACCATATATTTT. As protein: CASSLSVSGNTIYF.